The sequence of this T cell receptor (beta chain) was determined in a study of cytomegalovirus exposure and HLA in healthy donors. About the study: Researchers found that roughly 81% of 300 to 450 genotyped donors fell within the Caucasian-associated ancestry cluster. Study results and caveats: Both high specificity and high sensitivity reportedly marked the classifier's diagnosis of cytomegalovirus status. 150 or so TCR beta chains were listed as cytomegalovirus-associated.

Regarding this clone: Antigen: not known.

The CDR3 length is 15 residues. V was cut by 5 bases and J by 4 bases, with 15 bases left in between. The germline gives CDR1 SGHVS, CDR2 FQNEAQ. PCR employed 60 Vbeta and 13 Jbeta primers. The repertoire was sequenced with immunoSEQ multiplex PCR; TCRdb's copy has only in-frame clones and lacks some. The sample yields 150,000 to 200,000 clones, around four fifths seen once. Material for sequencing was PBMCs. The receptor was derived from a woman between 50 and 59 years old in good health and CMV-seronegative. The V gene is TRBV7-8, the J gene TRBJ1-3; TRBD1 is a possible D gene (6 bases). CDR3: CASSPGVGVGNTIYF. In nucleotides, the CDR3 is TGTGCCAGCAGCCCAGGGGTAGGGGTGGGAAACACCATATATTTT.